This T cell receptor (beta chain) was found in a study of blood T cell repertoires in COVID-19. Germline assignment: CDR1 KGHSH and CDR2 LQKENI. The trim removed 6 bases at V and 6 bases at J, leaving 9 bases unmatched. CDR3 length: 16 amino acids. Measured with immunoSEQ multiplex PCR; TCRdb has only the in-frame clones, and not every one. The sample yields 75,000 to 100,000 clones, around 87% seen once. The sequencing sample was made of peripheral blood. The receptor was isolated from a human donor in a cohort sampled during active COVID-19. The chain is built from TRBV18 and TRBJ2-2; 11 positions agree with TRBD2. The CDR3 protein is CASSPTSGRKSGELFF. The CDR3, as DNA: TGTGCCAGCTCGCCAACTAGCGGGAGAAAGTCCGGGGAGCTGTTTTTT.